This T cell receptor beta chain was profiled in a study of T cells after yellow fever vaccination. The study's findings and limits: Detected again after the booster were most primary-vaccination clones, at almost 97% CD4 and 80% to 90% CD8.

Remarks on this clonotype: As yet, its antigen is unknown.

CDR3 length: 15 amino acids. Germline V gene sequence: CDR1 SQVTM, CDR2 ANQGSEA. The trim removed 4 bases at V and 5 bases at J, leaving 10 bases unmatched. From the 5' RACE reads, TCRdb called clonotypes with MiXCR, one entry per CDR3 protein. The sample records tens of thousands of distinct CDR3 sequences, less than 8.5% being singletons. This chain uses TRBV29-1 with TRBJ1-2, with 10 bases lining up with TRBD1. This TCR was sampled from a man in his late teens or twenties who received the YFV17D yellow fever vaccine. This material consisted of CD8+ T cells sorted from PBMCs, taken around 45 days after the first yellow fever vaccination. CDR3 loop: CSVVLLGTGEYGYTF. In DNA form, the CDR3 reads TGCAGCGTTGTTCTCCTCGGGACAGGGGAGTATGGCTACACCTTC.